This is a list of T cell receptor beta chains from one sample in a study of blood T cell repertoires in COVID-19. Using immunoSEQ multiplex PCR, the repertoire was profiled, and TCRdb retains in-frame clones only, with some absent. The repertoire holds some 100,000 clones, with around three quarters as singletons. Sequencing was performed on peripheral blood. The receptors derive from a human donor in a cohort sampled during active or convalescent COVID-19. Each CDR3 is given with its conserved first and last residue. Each record gives: clone size, V gene, D gene, J gene, CDR3 DNA, CDR3 protein. The D gene is left open where the match is weak. Not every row has a clone size; where given, it reads once, few, many or a size class.

abundance: NA
v_gene: TRBV28
d_gene: TRBD2
j_gene: TRBJ2-1
CDR3nt: TGTGCCAGCACCGCCCGGCTAGCGGGAGCAAGGGATGAGCAGTTCTTC
CDR3aa: CASTARLAGARDEQFF

abundance: NA
v_gene: TRBV11-2
d_gene: NA
j_gene: TRBJ2-1
CDR3nt: TGTGCCAGCAGCCCCATTCTTGCTAGTGAGCAGTTCTTC
CDR3aa: CASSPILASEQFF

abundance: NA
v_gene: TRBV6-2/TRBV6-3
d_gene: NA
j_gene: TRBJ2-7
CDR3nt: TGTGCCAGCAGTTACCTGTACGAGCAGTACTTC
CDR3aa: CASSYLYEQYF

abundance: NA
v_gene: TRBV2
d_gene: NA
j_gene: TRBJ1-5
CDR3nt: TGTGCCAGCAGTGGGTGGGGGGTTGATAGCAATCAGCCCCAGCATTTT
CDR3aa: CASSGWGVDSNQPQHF

abundance: NA
v_gene: TRBV4-3
d_gene: NA
j_gene: TRBJ1-1
CDR3nt: TGCGCCAGCAGCCAACCGTCCGGCTCGTCGGGGGACACTGAAGCTTTCTTT
CDR3aa: CASSQPSGSSGDTEAFF

abundance: once
v_gene: TRBV6-5
d_gene: NA
j_gene: TRBJ1-1
CDR3nt: TGTGCCAGCAGTTACCCGGGACAGAACACTGAAGCTTTCTTT
CDR3aa: CASSYPGQNTEAFF

abundance: NA
v_gene: TRBV5-4
d_gene: NA
j_gene: TRBJ1-1
CDR3nt: TGTGCCAGCAGCCCGAGGGACTTGAACACTGAAGCTTTCTTT
CDR3aa: CASSPRDLNTEAFF

abundance: NA
v_gene: TRBV6-5
d_gene: NA
j_gene: TRBJ1-4
CDR3nt: TGTGCCAGCAGTAGGCGGGGGAAGACTAATGAAAAACTGTTTTTT
CDR3aa: CASSRRGKTNEKLFF

abundance: NA
v_gene: TRBV7-9
d_gene: TRBD1
j_gene: TRBJ1-1
CDR3nt: TGTGCCAGCAGCCACCGGGACAGGGGCTCTACTGAAGCTTTCTTT
CDR3aa: CASSHRDRGSTEAFF

abundance: NA
v_gene: TRBV2
d_gene: NA
j_gene: TRBJ1-2
CDR3nt: TGTGCCAGCAGTGTTTGGCCTAGCGAGACTGGCTACACCTTC
CDR3aa: CASSVWPSETGYTF

abundance: few
v_gene: TRBV6-2/TRBV6-3
d_gene: TRBD2
j_gene: TRBJ2-1
CDR3nt: TGTGCCAGCAGTTCACGGTTGCTAGCGGGGGTAGACAATGAGCAGTTCTTC
CDR3aa: CASSSRLLAGVDNEQFF

abundance: NA
v_gene: TRBV21-1
d_gene: NA
j_gene: TRBJ1-2
CDR3nt: TGTGCCAGCAGCAGTCGGCCAGGTGGGCTAAGCTCGCATGGCTACACCTTC
CDR3aa: CASSSRPGGLSSHGYTF

abundance: NA
v_gene: TRBV9
d_gene: TRBD2
j_gene: TRBJ2-7
CDR3nt: TGTGCCAGCAGCGTTGGGACTAGCGAGTACGAGCAGTACTTC
CDR3aa: CASSVGTSEYEQYF

abundance: NA
v_gene: TRBV21-1
d_gene: NA
j_gene: TRBJ1-5
CDR3nt: TGTGCCAGCAGCAAAGGAGGGAATCAGCCCCAGCATTTT
CDR3aa: CASSKGGNQPQHF